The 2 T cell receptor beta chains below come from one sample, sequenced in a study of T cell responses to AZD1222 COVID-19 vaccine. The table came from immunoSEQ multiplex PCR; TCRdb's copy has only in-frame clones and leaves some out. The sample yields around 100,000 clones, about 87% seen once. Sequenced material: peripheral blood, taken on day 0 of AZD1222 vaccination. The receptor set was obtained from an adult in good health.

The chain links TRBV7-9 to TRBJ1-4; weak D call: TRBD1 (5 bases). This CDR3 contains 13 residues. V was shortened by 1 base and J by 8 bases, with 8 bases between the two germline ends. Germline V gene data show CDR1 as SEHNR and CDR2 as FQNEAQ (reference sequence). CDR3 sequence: CASSLGEGEKLFF. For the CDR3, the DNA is TGTGCCAGCAGCTTAGGCGAGGGGGAAAAACTGTTTTTT.

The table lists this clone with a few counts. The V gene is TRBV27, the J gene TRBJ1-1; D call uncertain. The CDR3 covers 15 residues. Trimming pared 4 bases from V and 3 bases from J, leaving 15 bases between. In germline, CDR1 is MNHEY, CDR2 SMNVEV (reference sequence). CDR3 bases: TGTGCCAGCAGTTCCCCAGGTGGAAGGGACACTGAAGCTTTCTTT. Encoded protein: CASSSPGGRDTEAFF.